This TCR beta chain was sequenced in a study of shared clonotypes between healthy human individuals (dated by TCRdb to the early 2020s). About the investigation overall: Three men and two women, aged 18 to 49 years, made up the cohort. Each donor's leukapheresis produced roughly between roughly 0.85 and 10 billion PBMCs. The study deeply sequenced blood TCR repertoires of roughly five healthy adults to estimate repertoire size and the extent of clonotype sharing between individuals. To increase sequencing depth and limit assay-specific biases, TCR repertoire library preparation and sequencing were carried out by different laboratories using diverse techniques. Per donor, three plates each were used for CD4 naive and CD4 memory, two for CD8 naive, and one for CD8 memory.

TCR CDR3 regions were amplified from genomic DNA by multiplex PCR using the deep immunoSEQ assay. Extracted genomic DNA from each cell subset was distributed evenly across all wells of several immunoSEQ 96-well plates, and each plate was treated as a replicate. Each replicate PCR for sorted subsets received about 200 ng genomic DNA, equal to tens of thousands of T cell genomes. Purified libraries were measured with a Qubit 3.0 fluorometer, size-checked on a Bioanalyzer 2100, and measured again with the KAPA Library Quantification kit. Every immunoSEQ 96-well plate was sequenced on a dedicated single-read 150-cycle Illumina NextSeq 550 flow cell. The paper's data handling went like this. Because the immunoSEQ output held only junctional sequences and lacked quality scores, the filtering could not match the filtering applied to full-length reads. To assign V/J genes and CDR3, sequences were annotated against IMGT germline references using PyIR, a Python wrapper for IgBLAST v1.9. Reads were filtered out if the reads had weak V/J assignments (E-value above 1e-6), no CDR3, stop codons, out-of-frame junctions, or ambiguous translated residues. V3J clonotypes were defined as sequences sharing an identical inferred V gene, J gene, and CDR3 amino acid sequence. Percentage overlap between repertoires was computed as shared unique clonotypes divided by the size of the smaller repertoire. Repertoire richness was assessed with RTK rarefaction, the Chao1 estimator, and Recon v2.1 estimates of unobserved clonotypes. OLGA was used to compute generation probabilities for all TCRbeta clonotypes that the gDNA method yielded from a handful of donors. Imported from immuneACCESS, the table was reduced by TCRdb to in-frame sequences with V and J called. These copies leave out some clones; in studies compared against another copy, an unresolved V gene accounts for under half, and the cause of the remainder is not known. V and J calls and clone size are as listed in that table; D and trimming were resolved from the DNA. The table for this sample lists over a million clones; 96% of them were counted only once. 0.95% to 1.5% of the sample is held by the ten biggest clonotypes.

V is trimmed back by 3 bases and J by 6 bases, and the junction contains 8 bases that no gene match accounts for. CDR3 length: 15 amino acids, cysteine to phenylalanine. Kept here is only the CDR3 DNA, which spans 45 bases and is read in frame from base 1. CDR1 SGHTA and CDR2 FQGNSA were looked up in the germline V gene. General conclusions and limits of the study: The genetic and exposure-history diversity represented was limited by the small number of donors. Only blood was sampled, and tissue TCR repertoires likely differ from those in blood. Pairwise subsampling indicated that sequencing depth was expected to affect the degree of clonotype sharing among donors. Incomplete sequencing was indicated by rarefaction of sorted-subset datasets, despite the large sequencing depth. Naive subsets generally had larger estimated clonotype richness than memory subsets. Compared with non-shared clonotypes, the clonotypes found in all four sorted-subset donors had higher generation probabilities. Across a few donors, roughly 5% of naive CD4, around 3.3% of naive CD8, under 2.5% of memory CD4, and approximately 0.42% of memory CD8 clonotypes were shared.

With regard to this clone: Its antigen is not yet known. Nothing much larger sits one base from this clone, and base qualities are not available.

Donors were healthy HIV-negative adults with no recently reported acute infections or vaccinations. Only Caucasian adults living in Nashville, Tennessee, USA were represented among the donors. CD4+ T cells were enriched by magnetic negative selection; naive cells were then positively selected on CD45RA, and the negative fraction formed the memory subset. After blood collection by leukapheresis, PBMCs were isolated using Ficoll-Histopaque density gradient centrifugation and then cryopreserved in the vapor phase of liquid nitrogen. Analytical flow cytometry was used to check the purity and quantity of every magnetically sorted T cell population. Genomic DNA was isolated from every sorted fraction and measured by UV absorbance on a Nanodrop 2000c.

Sequenced: naive CD4+ T cells sorted from blood. What the cell subset or site label conveys for this sample: CD45RA+ positively selected. Here the chain combines TRBV7-2 and TRBJ2-7; 10 central nucleotides agree with TRBD2. This sequence was found in a man aged 25-40 years in good health. The sequenced DNA: TGTGCCAGCAGCTTGCCTAGCGGGAGCTTTTCCGAGCAGTACTTC. Translated, it reads CASSLPSGSFSEQYF.